These 4 T cell receptor beta chains share one sample of origin, sequenced in a study of blood T cell repertoires in COVID-19. Only in-frame clones appear in the TCRdb table, and some are missing; sequencing was by immunoSEQ multiplex PCR. The sample has approximately 310,000 clones, around 87% seen once. Sequenced: peripheral blood. The receptors come from a middle-aged man with active or convalescent COVID-19.

The chain is built from TRBV3-1 (or the pseudogene TRBV3-2) and TRBJ2-3; 7 nucleotides line up with TRBD2. The CDR3 runs 14 residues. Unmatched junction bases numbered 1, after V lost 4 bases and J lost 0 bases. Germline V gene data show CDR1 as LGHDT and CDR2 as YNNKEL (reference sequence). CDR3 in DNA: TGTGCCAGCAGCCTTAGCGGGAGCACAGATACGCAGTATTTT. This encodes CASSLSGSTDTQYF.

The V call is TRBV21-1, the J call TRBJ2-7; the D call TRBD1 from the table was never checked on the DNA. TRBV21-1 is an annotated pseudogene. The CDR3 extends over 13 amino acids. CDR3 sequence (DNA): TGTGCCAGCTCTACAGGGGACTCCTACGAGCAGTACTTC. Translating it yields CASSTGDSYEQYF.

The chain couples TRBV5-1 to TRBJ2-7, with D possibly TRBD2 on 5 matching bases. CDR1 is SGHRS, CDR2 YFSETQ, per germline. The CDR3 runs 13 residues. Trimming took off 2 bases at V and 0 bases at J, with 6 bases between the two ends. The CDR3: CASSFGVSYEQYF. CDR3 coding DNA: TGCGCCAGCAGCTTCGGGGTCTCCTACGAGCAGTACTTC.

V usage is TRBV11-2 and J usage is TRBJ2-1; the match to TRBD2 covers 8 bases. There are 18 residues in the CDR3. Trimming cost V 5 bases and J 4 bases; bases outside gene matches: 16. The germline gives CDR1 SGHAT, CDR2 FQNNGV. The CDR3 nucleotides read TGTGCCAGCAGCCCGCCGCCTGGGGAGCGGGGGATATACAATGAGCAGTTCTTC. It translates to CASSPPPGERGIYNEQFF.